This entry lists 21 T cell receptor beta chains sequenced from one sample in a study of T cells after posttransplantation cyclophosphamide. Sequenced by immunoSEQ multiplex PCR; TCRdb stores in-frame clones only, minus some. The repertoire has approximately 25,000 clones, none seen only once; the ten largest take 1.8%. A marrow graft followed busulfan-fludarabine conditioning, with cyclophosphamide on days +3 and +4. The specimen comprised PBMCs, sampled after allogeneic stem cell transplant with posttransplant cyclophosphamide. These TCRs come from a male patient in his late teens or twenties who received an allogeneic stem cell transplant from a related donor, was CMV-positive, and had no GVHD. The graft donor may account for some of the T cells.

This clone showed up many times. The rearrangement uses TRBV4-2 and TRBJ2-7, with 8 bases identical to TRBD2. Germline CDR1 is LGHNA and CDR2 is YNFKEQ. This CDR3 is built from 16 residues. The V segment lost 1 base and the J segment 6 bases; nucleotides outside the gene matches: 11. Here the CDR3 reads CASSQAQRGTSLEQYF. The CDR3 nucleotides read TGTGCCAGCAGCCAAGCCCAGCGGGGGACCTCCCTCGAGCAGTACTTC.

Here the CDR3 DNA reads TGTGCCAGCGGATACAGTTTGGGGGCGGAGGAGCAGTACTTC. Encoded protein: CASGYSLGAEEQYF. This sequence joins TRBV5-6 and TRBJ2-5; possible D gene TRBD1, 6 bases. Germline CDR1 is SGHDT and CDR2 is YYEEEE. Deletions cut 7 bases from V and 11 bases from J, with 24 bases between. This CDR3 spans 14 amino acids.

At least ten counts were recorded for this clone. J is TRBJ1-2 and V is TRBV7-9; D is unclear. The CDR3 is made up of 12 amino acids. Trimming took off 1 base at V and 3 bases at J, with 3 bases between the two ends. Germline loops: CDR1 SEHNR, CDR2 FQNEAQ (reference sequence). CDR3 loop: CASSLGDYGYTF. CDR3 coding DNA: TGTGCCAGCAGCTTAGGAGACTATGGCTACACCTTC.

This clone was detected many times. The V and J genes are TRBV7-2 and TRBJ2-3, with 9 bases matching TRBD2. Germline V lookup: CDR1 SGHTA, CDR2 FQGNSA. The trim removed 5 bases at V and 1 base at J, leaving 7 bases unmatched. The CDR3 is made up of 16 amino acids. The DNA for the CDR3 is TGTGCCAGCAGCCCCAGACTAGCGGACGGCACAGATACGCAGTATTTT. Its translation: CASSPRLADGTDTQYF.

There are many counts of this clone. CDR3 in amino acids: CAIKGQGKAFF. DNA of the CDR3: TGTGCCATCAAGGGACAGGGGAAAGCTTTCTTT. J is TRBJ1-1 and V is TRBV2; 10 nucleotides match TRBD1. Trimming cost V 10 bases and J 9 bases; bases outside gene matches: 5. Germline V gene lookup returns CDR1 SNHLY and CDR2 FYNNEI. The CDR3 totals 11 residues.

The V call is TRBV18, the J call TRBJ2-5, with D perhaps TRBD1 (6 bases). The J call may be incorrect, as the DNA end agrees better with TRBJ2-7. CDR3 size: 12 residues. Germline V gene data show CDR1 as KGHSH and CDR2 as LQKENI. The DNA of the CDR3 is TGTGCCAGCTCGATACAGGGCCACGAGCAGTACTTC. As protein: CASSIQGHEQYF.

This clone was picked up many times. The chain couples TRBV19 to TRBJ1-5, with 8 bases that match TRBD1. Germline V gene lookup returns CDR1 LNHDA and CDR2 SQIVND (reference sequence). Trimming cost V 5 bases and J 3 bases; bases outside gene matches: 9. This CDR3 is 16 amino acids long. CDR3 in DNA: TGTGCCAGTAGTCCCGGACAGGGCCAACCCAATCAGCCCCAGCATTTT. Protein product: CASSPGQGQPNQPQHF.

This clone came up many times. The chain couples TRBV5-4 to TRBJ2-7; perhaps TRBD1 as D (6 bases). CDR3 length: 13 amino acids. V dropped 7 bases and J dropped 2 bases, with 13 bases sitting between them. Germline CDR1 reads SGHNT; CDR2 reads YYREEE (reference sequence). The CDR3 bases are TGTGCCAGCCCCGGTCGGGACACCTACGAGCAGTACTTC. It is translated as CASPGRDTYEQYF.

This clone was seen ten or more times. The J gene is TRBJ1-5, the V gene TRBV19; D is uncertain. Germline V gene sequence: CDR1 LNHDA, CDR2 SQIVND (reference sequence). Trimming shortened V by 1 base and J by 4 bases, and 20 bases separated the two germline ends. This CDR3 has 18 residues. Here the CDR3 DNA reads TGTGCCAGTAGTATAGGACTCGGTATCGGTCTCATTAATCAGCCCCAGCATTTT. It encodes CASSIGLGIGLINQPQHF.

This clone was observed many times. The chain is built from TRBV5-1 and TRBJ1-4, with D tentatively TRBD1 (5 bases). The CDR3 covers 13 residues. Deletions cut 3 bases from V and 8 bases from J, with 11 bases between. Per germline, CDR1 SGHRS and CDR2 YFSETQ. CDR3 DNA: TGCGCCAGCAGCTCGGGGGAACGGGAAAAACTGTTTTTT. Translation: CASSSGEREKLFF.

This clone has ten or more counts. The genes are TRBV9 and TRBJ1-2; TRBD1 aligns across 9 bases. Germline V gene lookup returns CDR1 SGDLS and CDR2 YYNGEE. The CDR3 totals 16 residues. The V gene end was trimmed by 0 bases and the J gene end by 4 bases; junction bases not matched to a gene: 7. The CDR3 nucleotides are TGTGCCAGCAGCGTAGATATGGGACAGGGTTCCTATGGCTACACCTTC. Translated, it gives CASSVDMGQGSYGYTF. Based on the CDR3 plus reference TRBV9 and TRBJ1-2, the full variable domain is DSGVTQTPKHLITATGQRVTLRCSPRSGDLSVYWYQQSLDQGLQFLIQYYNGEERAKGNILERFSAQQFPDLHSELNLSSLELGDSALYFCASSVDMGQGSYGYTFGSGTRLTVV.

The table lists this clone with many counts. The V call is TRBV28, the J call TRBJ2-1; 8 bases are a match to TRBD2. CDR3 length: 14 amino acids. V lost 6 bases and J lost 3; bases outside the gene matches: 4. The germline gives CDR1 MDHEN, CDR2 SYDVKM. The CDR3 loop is CASRTSGRYNEQFF. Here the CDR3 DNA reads TGTGCCAGCAGAACTAGCGGCCGCTACAATGAGCAGTTCTTC.

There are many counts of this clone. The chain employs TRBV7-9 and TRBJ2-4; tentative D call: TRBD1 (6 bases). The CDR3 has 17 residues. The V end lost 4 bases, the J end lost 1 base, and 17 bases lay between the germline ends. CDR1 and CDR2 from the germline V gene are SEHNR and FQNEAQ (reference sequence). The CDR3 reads CASSSGYPGEAKNIQYF. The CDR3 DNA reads TGTGCCAGCAGCTCAGGGTACCCAGGGGAGGCCAAAAACATTCAGTACTTC.

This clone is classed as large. CDR3 protein: CAISEQGVGYNEQFF. CDR3 in DNA: TGTGCCATCAGTGAACAGGGGGTAGGCTACAATGAGCAGTTCTTC. The chain links TRBV10-3 to TRBJ2-1, with 8 nucleotides matching TRBD1. CDR1 is ENHRY, CDR2 SYGVKD, per germline. This CDR3 comprises 15 residues. J was trimmed by 3 bases and V by 3 bases; bases with no gene match: 4.

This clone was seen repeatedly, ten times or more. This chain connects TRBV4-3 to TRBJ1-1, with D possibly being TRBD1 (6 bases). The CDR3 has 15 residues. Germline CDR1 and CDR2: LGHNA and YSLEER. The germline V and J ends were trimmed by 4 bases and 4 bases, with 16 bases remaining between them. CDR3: CASSPTVGGLTEAFF. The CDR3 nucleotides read TGCGCCAGCAGCCCCACGGTGGGGGGGCTCACTGAAGCTTTCTTT.

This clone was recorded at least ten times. The CDR3 spells CASSFHRGVNEQYF. Written as DNA, the CDR3 is TGTGCCAGCAGCTTTCATCGGGGGGTCAACGAGCAGTACTTC. The chain carries TRBV5-6 and TRBJ2-7; TRBD2 matches 7 bases. The CDR3 sequence is 14 residues long. J gave up 5 bases and V 2 bases, and 7 bases lay outside the gene matches. Germline V lookup: CDR1 SGHDT, CDR2 YYEEEE.

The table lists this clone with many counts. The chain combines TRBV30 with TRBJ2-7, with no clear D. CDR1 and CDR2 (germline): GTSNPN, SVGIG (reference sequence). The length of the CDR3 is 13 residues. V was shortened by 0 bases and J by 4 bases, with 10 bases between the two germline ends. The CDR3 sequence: CAWSVDNRYEQYF. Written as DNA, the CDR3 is TGTGCCTGGAGTGTTGACAACCGTTACGAGCAGTACTTC.

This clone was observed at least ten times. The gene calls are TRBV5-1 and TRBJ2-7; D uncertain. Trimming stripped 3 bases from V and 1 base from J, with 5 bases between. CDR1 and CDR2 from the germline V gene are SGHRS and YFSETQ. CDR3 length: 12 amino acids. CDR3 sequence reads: CASSSQSYEQYF. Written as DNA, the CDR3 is TGCGCCAGCAGCTCCCAATCCTACGAGCAGTACTTC.

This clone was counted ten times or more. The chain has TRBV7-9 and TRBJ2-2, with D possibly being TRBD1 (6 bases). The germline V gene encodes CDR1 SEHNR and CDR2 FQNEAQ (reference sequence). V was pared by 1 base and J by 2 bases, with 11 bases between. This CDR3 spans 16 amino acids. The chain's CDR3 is CASSLGDRINTGELFF. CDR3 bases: TGTGCCAGCAGCTTAGGAGACAGGATTAACACCGGGGAGCTGTTTTTT.

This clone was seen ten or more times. This CDR3 reads CASSLDRVGEKLFF. Written as DNA, the CDR3 is TGTGCCAGCAGCTTGGACAGGGTGGGTGAAAAACTGTTTTTT. The chain employs TRBV11-2 and TRBJ1-4; 8 bases agree with TRBD1. The V gene's germline CDR1 is SGHAT and CDR2 FQNNGV. The CDR3 runs to 14 residues. V shed 3 bases and J 7 bases; nucleotides not matched to a gene: 4.

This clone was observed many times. The CDR3 spells CASSQSNRDRALNEKLFF. Here the CDR3 DNA reads TGCGCCAGCAGTCAATCGAACCGGGACAGGGCGTTAAATGAAAAACTGTTTTTT. V gene TRBV23-1 combines with J gene TRBJ1-4; 9 bases line up with TRBD1. TRBV23-1 is an open reading frame, and its role is uncertain. The CDR3 runs 18 residues. V shed 0 bases, J shed 5 bases, and the junction held 10 bases outside the gene matches.